One sample yielded the 2 T cell receptor beta chains listed below, sequenced in a study of cytomegalovirus exposure and HLA in healthy donors. PCR used 60 Vbeta primers and 13 Jbeta primers. Assay: immunoSEQ multiplex PCR; the TCRdb copy retains only in-frame clones and omits some. The sample contains around 100,000 clones, about 61% of which appear only once. Material: PBMCs. The receptor set was obtained from a woman aged 25 to 39 in good health and CMV-seronegative.

The J gene is TRBJ1-2, the V gene TRBV6-1; 8 bases agree with TRBD1. Looked up from germline, CDR1 is MNHNS and CDR2 is SASEGT. V dropped 2 bases and J dropped 7; count of bases not matched to a gene: 3. This CDR3 contains 13 residues. This CDR3 is CASSEQGASGYTF. CDR3 bases: TGTGCCAGCAGTGAACAGGGGGCGAGTGGCTACACCTTC.

This chain uses TRBV27 with TRBJ2-1; weak D call: TRBD1 (6 bases). CDR1 is MNHEY, CDR2 SMNVEV, per germline (reference sequence). The CDR3 contains 15 residues. V gave up 3 bases and J gave up 3 bases, with 12 bases separating them. The CDR3 DNA reads TGTGCCAGCAGTTTGAAACAGGGTATCTACAATGAGCAGTTCTTC. Amino acid sequence: CASSLKQGIYNEQFF.